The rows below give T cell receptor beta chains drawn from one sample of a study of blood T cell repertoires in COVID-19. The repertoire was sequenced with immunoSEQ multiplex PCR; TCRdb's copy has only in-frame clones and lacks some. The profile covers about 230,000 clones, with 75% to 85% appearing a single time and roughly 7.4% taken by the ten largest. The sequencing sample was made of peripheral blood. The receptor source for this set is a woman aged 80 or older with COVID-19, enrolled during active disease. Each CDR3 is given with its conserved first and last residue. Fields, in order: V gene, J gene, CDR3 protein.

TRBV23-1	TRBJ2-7	CASSQSLPPRGTISYEQYF
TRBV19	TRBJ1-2	CASRPSRVLRGYTF
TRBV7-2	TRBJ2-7	CASSLGGLNSYEQYF
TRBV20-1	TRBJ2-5	CRLPGETQYF
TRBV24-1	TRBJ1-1	CAAATGGKAFF
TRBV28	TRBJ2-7	CASIGTTSYEQYF
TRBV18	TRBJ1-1	CASSIDRGRTEAFF
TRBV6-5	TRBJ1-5	CASSRNRGVNQPQHF
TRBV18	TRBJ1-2	CASSPPGTYASDYGYTF
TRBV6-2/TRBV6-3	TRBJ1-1	CASSPLGQGLVAEAFF
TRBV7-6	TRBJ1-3	CASSLAGGSGNTIYF
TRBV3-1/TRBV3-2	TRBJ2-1	CASSQMGAVRQFF
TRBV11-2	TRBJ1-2	CASSLLTGYGYTF
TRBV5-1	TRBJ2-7	CASSLGGTGPYEQYF
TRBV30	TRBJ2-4	CAWSLLGQGAQAKNIQYF
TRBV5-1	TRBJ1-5	CASSQWTGVGQPQHF
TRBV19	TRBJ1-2	CASSMVFREDGYTF
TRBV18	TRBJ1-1	CASSPRDSSTEAFF
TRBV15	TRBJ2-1	CATSRTSGRVEQFF
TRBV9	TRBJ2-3	CASSEGGTDTQYF
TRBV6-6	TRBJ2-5	CASSKTRAAETQYF
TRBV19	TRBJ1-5	CASKWGGSSNQPQHF
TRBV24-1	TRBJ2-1	CATSDSRGSTRNEQFF
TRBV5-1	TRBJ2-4	CASSDPGNIQYF
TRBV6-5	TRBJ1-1	CASSVQGSTEAFF
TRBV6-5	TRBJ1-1	CASIHQGSAEAFF
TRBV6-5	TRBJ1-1	CASSQSNEAFF
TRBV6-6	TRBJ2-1	CASSYSSSGGPGEQFF
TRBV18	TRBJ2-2	CASSPLPSGATGELFF
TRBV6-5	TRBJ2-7	CASTAGWYEQYF
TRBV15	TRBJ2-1	CATSRGTSGRIEQFF
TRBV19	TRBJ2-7	CASRGGRTPYEQYF
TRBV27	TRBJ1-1	CASSLLSGGTEAFF
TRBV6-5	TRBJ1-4	CASSPTGTGNEKLFF
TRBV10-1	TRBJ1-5	CASSEALGQPQHF
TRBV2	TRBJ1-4	CASRQDNEKLFF
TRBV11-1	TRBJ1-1	CASSLGQGIPEAFF
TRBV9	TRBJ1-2	CASSEATGTFYGYTF
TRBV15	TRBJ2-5	CATSRAAGRETQYF
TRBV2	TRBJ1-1	CASSRDRGEAFF
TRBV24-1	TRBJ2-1	CATSEGAIHEQFF
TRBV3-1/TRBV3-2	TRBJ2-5	CASSPGTGVQETQYF
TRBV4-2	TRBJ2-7	CASSQEGSGSRVQYF